These 9 T cell receptor beta chains were all obtained from the same sample, sequenced in a study of regulatory and conventional T cells in breast cancer. Using its own MiXCR run on the PCR reads, TCRdb lists one record per CDR3 protein. Here the sample spans roughly 16,000 distinct CDR3 sequences, approximately 32% being singletons. Specimen: conventional T cells from blood. The receptors derive from a female donor in good health.

This clonotype was detected only a few times. This chain joins TRBV12-3 or TRBV12-4 and TRBJ2-1; TRBD2 might be the D (5 bases). The CDR3 is 15 residues long. Trimming took off 0 bases at V and 0 bases at J, with 6 bases between the two ends. The CDR3 spells CASSLAEVSYNEQFF. CDR3 sequence (DNA): TGTGCCAGCAGTTTAGCGGAGGTCTCCTACAATGAGCAGTTCTTC.

This chain links TRBV28 with TRBJ1-1, with TRBD1 matching 7 bases. CDR3 size: 14 residues. V trimming: 5 bases; J trimming: 6 bases; junction bases outside the gene matches: 9. Germline-derived CDR1 and CDR2 are MDHEN and SYDVKM. As DNA, the CDR3 is TGTGCCAGCAGTCGACAGGGTTGGAATGCTGAAGCTTTCTTT. It encodes CASSRQGWNAEAFF.

The V call is TRBV14, the J call TRBJ2-5, with D perhaps TRBD1 or TRBD2 (5 bases each). The CDR3 has 16 residues. The V gene lost 4 bases and the J gene lost 2 bases, with 17 bases spanning the gap. The germline gives CDR1 SGHDN, CDR2 FVKESK. The CDR3 region is CASSPRGLGTQETQYF. The CDR3 region has the DNA TGTGCCAGCAGCCCCCGGGGCCTCGGAACGCAAGAGACCCAGTACTTC.

This clonotype has a single count. A much larger clone lies a single base off, so this may be a read error. Here the CDR3 omits its conserved ending phenylalanine or tryptophan, so a read error is the likely source. V is TRBV20-1 and J is TRBJ2-3, with D hard to call. V shed 5 bases and J shed 1 base, with 7 bases lying between them. This CDR3 comprises 12 residues. Per the germline V gene, CDR1 is DFQATT and CDR2 is SNEGSKA (reference sequence). The CDR3 protein is CSAFGGTDTQYS. The CDR3 DNA follows: TGCAGTGCTTTCGGAGGCACAGATACGCAGTATTCT.

Details on this clonotype: The junction and the germline gene differ at one end; a read error may be behind it. The CDR3 spells CASSSKSGLAGGPYKQYF. The CDR3 region has the DNA TGTGCCAGCAGCTCCAAGTCGGGACTAGCGGGAGGCCCCTACAAGCAGTACTTC. The V call is TRBV7-3, the J call TRBJ2-7; the match to TRBD2 covers 15 bases. Germline CDR1 reads SGHTA; CDR2 reads FQGTGA. The CDR3 has 18 residues.

This clonotype occurred a few times. The CDR3 bases are TGTGCCAGCAGCTCCGCGGGGGGGTCCTCCTACGAGCAGTACTTC. It translates to CASSSAGGSSYEQYF. J is TRBJ2-7 and V is TRBV7-2, with 9 bases that match TRBD2. V shed 4 bases, J shed 0 bases, and the junction held 4 bases outside the gene matches. The CDR3 totals 15 residues. Germline assignment: CDR1 SGHTA and CDR2 FQGNSA.

The chain joins TRBV5-1 to TRBJ1-6; D not resolved. This CDR3 is 15 amino acids long. In germline, CDR1 is SGHRS, CDR2 YFSETQ. Trimming shortened V by 0 bases and J by 9 bases, and 13 bases separated the two germline ends. CDR3 DNA sequence: TGCGCCAGCAGCTTGGAGTCCGGGTCCCTTTCACCCCTCCACTTT. Translating gives CASSLESGSLSPLHF.

A remark on this clonotype: A much larger clonotype is one base distant, so this may be a read error. Because it lacks the conserved phenylalanine or tryptophan at the end, this CDR3 is likely a read error. The chain couples TRBV5-1 to TRBJ2-4; 9 bases align to TRBD1. With 5 bases clipped from V and 6 bases from J, the junction kept 3 bases outside the gene matches. Germline assignment: CDR1 SGHRS and CDR2 YFSETQ. CDR3 size: 13 residues. CDR3 nucleotides: TGCGCCAGCAGTTGGGACAGGGCAAACATTCAGTACTCC. Translating gives CASSWDRANIQYS.

This clonotype was detected a few times. The chain links TRBV20-1 to TRBJ2-5; D possibly corresponds to TRBD1 (6 bases). Trimming removed 1 base from V and 4 bases from J, with 13 bases in between. This CDR3 region has 14 residues. Germline CDR1 DFQATT, CDR2 SNEGSKA (reference sequence). The CDR3 sequence is CSARVPGVRETQYF. The DNA for the CDR3 is TGCAGTGCTAGAGTTCCAGGGGTACGAGAGACCCAGTACTTC.